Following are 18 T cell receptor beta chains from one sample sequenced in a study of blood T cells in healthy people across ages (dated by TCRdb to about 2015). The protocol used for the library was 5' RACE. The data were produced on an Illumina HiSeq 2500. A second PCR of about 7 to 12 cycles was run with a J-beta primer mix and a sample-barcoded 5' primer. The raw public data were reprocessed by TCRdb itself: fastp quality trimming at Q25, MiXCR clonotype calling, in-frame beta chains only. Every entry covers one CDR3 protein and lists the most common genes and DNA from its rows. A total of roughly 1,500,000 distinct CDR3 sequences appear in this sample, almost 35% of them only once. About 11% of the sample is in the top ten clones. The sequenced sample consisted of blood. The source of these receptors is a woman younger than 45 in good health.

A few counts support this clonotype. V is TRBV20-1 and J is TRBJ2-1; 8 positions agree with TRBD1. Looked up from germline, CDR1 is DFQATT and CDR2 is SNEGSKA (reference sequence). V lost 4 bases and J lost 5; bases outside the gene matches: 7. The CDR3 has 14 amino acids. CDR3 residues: CSAIRDRHHNEQFF. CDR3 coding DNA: TGCAGTGCTATCCGGGACAGGCATCACAATGAGCAGTTCTTC.

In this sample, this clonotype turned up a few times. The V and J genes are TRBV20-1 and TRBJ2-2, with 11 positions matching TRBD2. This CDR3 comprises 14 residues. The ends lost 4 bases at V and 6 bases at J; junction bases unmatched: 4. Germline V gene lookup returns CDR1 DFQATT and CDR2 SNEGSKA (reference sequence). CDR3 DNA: TGCAGTGCTACTAGCGGGAGGCGTGCCGGGGAGCTGTTTTTT. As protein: CSATSGRRAGELFF.

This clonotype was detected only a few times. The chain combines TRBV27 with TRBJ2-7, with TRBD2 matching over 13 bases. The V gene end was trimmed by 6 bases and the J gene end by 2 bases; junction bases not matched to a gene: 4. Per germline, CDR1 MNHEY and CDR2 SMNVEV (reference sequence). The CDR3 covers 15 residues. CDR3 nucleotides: TGTGCCAGCAGGATCGGGACTAGCGGGACCTACGAGCAGTACTTC. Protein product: CASRIGTSGTYEQYF.

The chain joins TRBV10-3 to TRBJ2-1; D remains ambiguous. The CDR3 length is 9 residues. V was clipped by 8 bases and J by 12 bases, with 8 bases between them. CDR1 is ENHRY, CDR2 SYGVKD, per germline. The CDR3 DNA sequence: TGTGCCATCGTAACGCGGCAGTTCTTC. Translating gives CAIVTRQFF.

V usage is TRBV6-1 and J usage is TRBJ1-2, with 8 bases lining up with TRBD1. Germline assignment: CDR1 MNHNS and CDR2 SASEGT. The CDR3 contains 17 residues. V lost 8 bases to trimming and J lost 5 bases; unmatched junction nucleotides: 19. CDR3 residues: CASWDIAGGVREYGYTF. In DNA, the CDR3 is TGTGCCAGCTGGGATATCGCAGGGGGCGTTCGTGAATATGGCTACACCTTC.

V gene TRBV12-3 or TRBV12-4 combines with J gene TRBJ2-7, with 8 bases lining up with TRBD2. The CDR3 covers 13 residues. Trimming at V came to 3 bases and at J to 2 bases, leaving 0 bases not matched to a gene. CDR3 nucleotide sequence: TGTGCCAGCAGTTTGCGGGAGGCCTACGAGCAGTACTTC. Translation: CASSLREAYEQYF.

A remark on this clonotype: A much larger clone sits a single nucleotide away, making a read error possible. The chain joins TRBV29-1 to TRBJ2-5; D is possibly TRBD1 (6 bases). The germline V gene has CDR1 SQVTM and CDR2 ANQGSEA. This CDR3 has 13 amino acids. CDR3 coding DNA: TGCAGCGTTCGGGGACACCTAATAGAGACCCGGTACTTC. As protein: CSVRGHLIETRYF.

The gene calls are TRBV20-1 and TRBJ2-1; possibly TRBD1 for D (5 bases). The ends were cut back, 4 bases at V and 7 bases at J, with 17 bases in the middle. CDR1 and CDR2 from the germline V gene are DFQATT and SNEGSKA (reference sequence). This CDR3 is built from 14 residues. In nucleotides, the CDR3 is TGCAGTGCTACCTCCTTGGACACTCTAAATGAGCAGTTCTTC. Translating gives CSATSLDTLNEQFF.

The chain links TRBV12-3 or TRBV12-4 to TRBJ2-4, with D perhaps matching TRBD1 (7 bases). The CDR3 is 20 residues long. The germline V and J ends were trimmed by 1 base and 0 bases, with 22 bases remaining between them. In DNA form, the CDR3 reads TGTGCCAGCAGTTTAGGAGGAGGGGGGCGGAGGGGGCTAGCCAAAAACATTCAGTACTTC. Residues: CASSLGGGGRRGLAKNIQYF.

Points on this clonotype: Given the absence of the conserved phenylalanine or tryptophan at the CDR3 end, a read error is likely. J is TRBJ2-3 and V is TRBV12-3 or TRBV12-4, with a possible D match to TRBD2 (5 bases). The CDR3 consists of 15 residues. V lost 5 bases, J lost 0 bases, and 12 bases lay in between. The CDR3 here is CASSPRESSTDTQYL. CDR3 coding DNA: TGTGCCAGCAGTCCCCGGGAAAGTAGCACAGATACGCAGTATCTT.

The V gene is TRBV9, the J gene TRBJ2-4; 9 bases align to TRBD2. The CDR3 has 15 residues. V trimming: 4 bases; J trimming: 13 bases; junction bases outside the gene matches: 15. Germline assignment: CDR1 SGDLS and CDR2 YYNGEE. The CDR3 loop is CASSPQASGRREQYF. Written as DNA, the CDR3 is TGTGCCAGCAGCCCCCAGGCAAGCGGGAGGAGAGAGCAGTACTTC.

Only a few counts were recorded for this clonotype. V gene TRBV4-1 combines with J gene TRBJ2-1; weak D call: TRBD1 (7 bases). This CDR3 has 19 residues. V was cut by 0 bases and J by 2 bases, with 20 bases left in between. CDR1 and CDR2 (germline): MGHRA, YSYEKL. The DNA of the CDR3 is TGCGCCAGCAGCCAAGATGCCCAGGGGGGTGCGGGGCCCTACAATGAGCAGTTCTTC. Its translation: CASSQDAQGGAGPYNEQFF.

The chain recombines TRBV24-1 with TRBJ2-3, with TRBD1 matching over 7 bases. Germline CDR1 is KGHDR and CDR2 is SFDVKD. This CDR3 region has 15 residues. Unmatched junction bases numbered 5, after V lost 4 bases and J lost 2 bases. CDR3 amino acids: CATSDRDSLTDTQYF. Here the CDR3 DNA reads TGTGCCACCAGTGACCGGGACAGCCTCACAGATACGCAGTATTTT.

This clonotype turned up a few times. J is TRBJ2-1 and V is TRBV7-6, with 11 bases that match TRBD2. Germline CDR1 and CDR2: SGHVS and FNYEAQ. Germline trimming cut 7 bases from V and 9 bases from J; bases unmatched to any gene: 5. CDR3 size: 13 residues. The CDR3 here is CASKTSGVVEQFF. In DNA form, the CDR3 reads TGTGCCAGCAAGACTAGCGGGGTGGTTGAGCAGTTCTTC. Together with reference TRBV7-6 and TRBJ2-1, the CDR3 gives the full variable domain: GAGVSQSPRYKVTKRGQDVALRCDPISGHVSLYWYRQALGQGPEFLTYFNYEAQQDKSGLPNDRFSAERPEGSISTLTIQRTEQRDSAMYRCASKTSGVVEQFFGPGTRLTVL.

CDR3 sequence: CSARAQDGVRRGPSSYEQYF. CDR3 bases: TGCAGTGCTAGAGCCCAGGACGGGGTGCGGAGGGGTCCTAGCTCCTACGAGCAGTACTTC. The chain carries TRBV20-1 and TRBJ2-7, with a weak D call TRBD2 (6 bases). This CDR3 is built from 20 residues. V was shortened by 1 base and J by 0 bases, with 28 bases between the two germline ends. CDR1 is DFQATT, CDR2 SNEGSKA, per germline (reference sequence).

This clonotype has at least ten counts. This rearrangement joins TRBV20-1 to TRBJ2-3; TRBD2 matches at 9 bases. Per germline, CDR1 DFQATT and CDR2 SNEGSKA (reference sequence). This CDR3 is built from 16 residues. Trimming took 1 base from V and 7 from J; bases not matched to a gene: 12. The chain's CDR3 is CSARGQSSGIGYTQYF. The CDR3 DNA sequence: TGCAGTGCTAGAGGACAGTCTAGCGGGATAGGTTATACGCAGTATTTT.

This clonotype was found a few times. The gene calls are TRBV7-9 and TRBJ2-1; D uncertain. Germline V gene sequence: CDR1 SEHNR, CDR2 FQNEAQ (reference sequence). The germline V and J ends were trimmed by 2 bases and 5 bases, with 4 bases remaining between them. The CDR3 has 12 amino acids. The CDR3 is CASSLQDNEQFF. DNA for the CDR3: TGTGCCAGCAGCTTACAAGACAATGAGCAGTTCTTC.

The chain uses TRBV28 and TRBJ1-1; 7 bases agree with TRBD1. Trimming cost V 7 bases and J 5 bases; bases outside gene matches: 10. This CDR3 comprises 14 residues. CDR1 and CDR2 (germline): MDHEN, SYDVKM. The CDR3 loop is CASNPTGLLTEAFF. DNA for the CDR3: TGTGCCAGCAACCCGACAGGGCTCCTGACTGAAGCTTTCTTT. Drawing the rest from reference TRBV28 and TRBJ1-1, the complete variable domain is DVKVTQSSRYLVKRTGEKVFLECVQDMDHENMFWYRQDPGLGLRLIYFSYDVKMKEKGDIPEGYSVSREKKERFSLILESASTNQTSMYLCASNPTGLLTEAFFGQGTRLTVV.